Sequencing of this T cell receptor (beta chain) was carried out in a study of vaccination and CD4 T cells after COVID-19. As concerns this clonotype: Its antigen is not identified.

Sequenced with the Oncomine TCR Beta short-read assay was DNA taken from cultured CD4+ T cells. TCRdb redid the calling of the PCR reads with MiXCR, one entry per CDR3 protein. The sample has approximately 4,100 distinct CDR3 sequences, around a fifth seen once. Treatment here: roughly ten-day PBMC culture with coronavirus spike peptide pools or control peptides (ViraFEST assay). ViraFEST used peptide pools to expand antigen-specific T cells, then sequenced TCRs. The V and J ends lost 5 bases and 6 bases, in that order; junction bases with no gene match: 10. This CDR3 contains 15 residues. Germline lookup yields CDR1 MNHNS and CDR2 SASEGT.

Sequenced material: CD4+ T cells from blood, cultured in vitro. The sequence derives from a human donor who had recovered from COVID-19. The chain uses TRBV6-1 and TRBJ1-2; the match to TRBD1 covers 9 bases. The CDR3 sequence is CASSPGTGRYDGYTF. In nucleotides, the CDR3 is TGTGCCAGCAGTCCCGGGACAGGGAGGTACGATGGCTACACCTTC.